This passage covers 7 T cell receptor beta chains from one sample sequenced in a study of T cells after yellow fever vaccination. Via MiXCR, TCRdb re-called the 5' RACE reads, giving one row per CDR3 protein. Of some 390,000 distinct CDR3 sequences listed, around a sixth were seen once; the top ten hold over 15%. Sequencing used PBMCs, obtained before the yellow fever booster vaccination. All receptors come from a man aged 18-30 years who received the YFV17D yellow fever vaccine.

This clonotype has only a few counts. The chain couples TRBV20-1 to TRBJ2-7, with 7 bases aligning to TRBD2. CDR1 is DFQATT and CDR2 is SNEGSKA in the germline V gene (reference sequence). The CDR3 runs 14 residues. J lost 1 base, V lost 3 bases, and 6 bases had no gene match. CDR3 in amino acids: CSARGMGGSYEQYF. For the CDR3, the DNA is TGCAGTGCTAGGGGGATGGGGGGGTCCTACGAGCAGTACTTC.

The rearrangement uses TRBV7-6 and TRBJ1-5; TRBD1 might be the D (5 bases). Germline V gene sequence: CDR1 SGHVS, CDR2 FNYEAQ. The CDR3 spans 15 residues. The ends were cut back, 2 bases at V and 4 bases at J, with 12 bases in the middle. The CDR3 DNA follows: TGTGCCAGCAGCTTAAGGCAGGGTGATAATCAGCCCCAGCATTTT. It codes for CASSLRQGDNQPQHF.

This clonotype was seen a few times. This chain connects TRBV4-3 to TRBJ2-1; TRBD2 agrees at 9 bases. Germline V gives CDR1 LGHNA, CDR2 YSLEER. Trimming took 0 bases from V and 8 from J; bases not matched to a gene: 8. CDR3 length: 16 residues. The CDR3: CASSQDTASGEYEQFF. The CDR3 nucleotides are TGCGCCAGCAGCCAAGATACTGCTAGCGGGGAGTATGAGCAGTTCTTC.

This clonotype was found a few times. The rearrangement links TRBV4-1 to TRBJ2-7, with 10 nucleotides matching TRBD1. J lost 2 bases, V lost 4 bases, and 8 bases had no gene match. This CDR3 is 16 amino acids long. Per the germline V gene, CDR1 is MGHRA and CDR2 is YSYEKL. CDR3 bases: TGCGCCAGCAGCCCGGGACAGGGGCCTTCCGCCTACGAGCAGTACTTC. Protein sequence: CASSPGQGPSAYEQYF.

This clonotype appeared a few times. This rearrangement joins TRBV6-5 to TRBJ1-2, with unresolved D. Trimming pared 2 bases from V and 6 bases from J, leaving 16 bases between. The CDR3 sequence is 15 residues long. Germline V gene data show CDR1 as MNHEY and CDR2 as SVGAGI. The CDR3 coding sequence is TGTGCCAGCAGTTACCTTAACTCCGGAGGAGATGGCTACACCTTC. Its protein is CASSYLNSGGDGYTF.

The chain links TRBV6-2 or TRBV6-3 to TRBJ2-3; 9 nucleotides match TRBD1. Per the germline V gene, CDR1 is MNHEY and CDR2 is SVGEGT. The CDR3 length is 14 residues. The V and J ends lost 6 bases and 5 bases, in that order; junction bases with no gene match: 6. The CDR3 nucleotides read TGTGCCAGCAGGGAAGACAGGGGGAGAGATACGCAGTATTTT. The encoded protein is CASREDRGRDTQYF.

V gene TRBV12-3 or TRBV12-4 combines with J gene TRBJ2-7; D not resolved. Trimming left V 5 bases short and J 4 bases short, with 15 bases between. This CDR3 is 14 amino acids long. The DNA for the CDR3 is TGTGCCAGCAGTCCTGGTTTGGGGTGGTACGAGCAGTACTTC. Amino acid sequence: CASSPGLGWYEQYF.